One and the same sample provided the 19 T cell receptor beta chains below, sequenced in a study of graft-versus-host responses after intestinal transplantation. Profiled with immunoSEQ multiplex PCR; TCRdb holds only in-frame clones, not every one. The sample has around 15,000 clones, 79% seen once; the top ten hold 7.8%. Graft material was processed, releasing intraepithelial and lamina propria lymphocytes. The material was ileum tissue, obtained approximately 420 days after intestinal transplant. The receptors stem from a human patient who received an intestinal transplant, so some T cells may come from the graft donor.

This chain joins TRBV2 and TRBJ2-1; D unresolved. V was trimmed by 6 bases and J by 0 bases, leaving 6 bases between them. The CDR3 runs 13 residues. Germline V lookup: CDR1 SNHLY, CDR2 FYNNEI. CDR3 bases: TGTGCCAGCAGCTGGGGCTCCTACAATGAGCAGTTCTTC. This translates into CASSWGSYNEQFF.

V gene TRBV4-1 combines with J gene TRBJ1-1, with D tentatively TRBD1 (5 bases). V was clipped by 4 bases and J by 0 bases, with 18 bases between them. Per germline, CDR1 MGHRA and CDR2 YSYEKL. This CDR3 region has 17 residues. The CDR3 sequence is CASSPGWGMSLNTEAFF. The DNA of the CDR3 is TGCGCCAGCAGCCCCGGGTGGGGGATGTCCCTGAACACTGAAGCTTTCTTT.

The DNA for the CDR3 is TGTGCCACGCAAGACAGAACGAACACCGGGGAGCTGTTTTTT. It yields the protein CATQDRTNTGELFF. The chain employs TRBV10-3 and TRBJ2-2; D may be TRBD1 (5 bases). Per the germline V gene, CDR1 is ENHRY and CDR2 is SYGVKD. The CDR3 is made up of 14 amino acids. Trimming took off 10 bases at V and 0 bases at J, with 12 bases between the two ends.

DNA of the CDR3: TGTGCCAGCAGCTTAGGACAGAACACTGAAGCTTTCTTT. Translation gives CASSLGQNTEAFF. The V and J genes are TRBV13 and TRBJ1-1; D call uncertain. CDR1 is PRHDT and CDR2 is FYEKMQ in the germline V gene (reference sequence). The V and J ends lost 0 bases and 1 base respectively, with 3 bases between them. The CDR3 runs to 13 residues.

V gene TRBV5-1 combines with J gene TRBJ2-1; the match to TRBD2 covers 12 bases. Germline V gives CDR1 SGHRS, CDR2 YFSETQ. Trimming at V came to 0 bases and at J to 10 bases, leaving 5 bases not matched to a gene. This CDR3 is built from 15 residues. The CDR3 region is CASSLAASGGGEQFF. CDR3 nucleotide sequence: TGCGCCAGCAGCTTGGCTGCTAGCGGGGGGGGCGAGCAGTTCTTC.

About this clone itself: This sample includes further DNA sequences coding for the same CDR3. The rearrangement links TRBV7-2 to TRBJ1-3; D not certain. Germline V gene data show CDR1 as SGHTA and CDR2 as FQGNSA. V was trimmed by 1 base and J by 1 base, leaving 5 bases between them. This CDR3 is 14 amino acids long. The CDR3 is CASSLGQSGNTIYF. The CDR3 coding sequence is TGTGCCAGCAGCTTAGGGCAATCTGGAAACACCATATATTTT.

The chain recombines TRBV7-2 with TRBJ2-5; maybe TRBD1 (6 bases). The ends were cut back, 6 bases at V and 5 bases at J, with 22 bases in the middle. Germline V lookup: CDR1 SGHTA, CDR2 FQGNSA. This CDR3 has 16 residues. In DNA, the CDR3 is TGTGCCAGCAGTCCCCAGGTGACCACAAGGGGGGAGACCCAGTACTTC. It specifies CASSPQVTTRGETQYF. The variable domain in full, completed from reference TRBV7-2 and TRBJ2-5, reads GAGVSQSPSNKVTEKGKDVELRCDPISGHTALYWYRQSLGQGLEFLIYFQGNSAPDKSGLPSDRFSAERTGGSVSTLTIQRTQQEDSAVYLCASSPQVTTRGETQYFGPGTRLLVL.

The V gene is TRBV30, the J gene TRBJ2-2; no clear D. Trimming removed 3 bases from V and 1 base from J, with 12 bases in between. The CDR3 covers 15 residues. Germline CDR1 and CDR2: GTSNPN and SVGIG (reference sequence). CDR3 DNA sequence: TGTGCCTGGAGGCGTGGGTCGGGGAACACCGGGGAGCTGTTTTTT. Amino acids: CAWRRGSGNTGELFF. Looking up the rest from reference TRBV30 and TRBJ2-2 gives the full variable domain: SQTIHQWPATLVQPVGSPLSLECTVEGTSNPNLYWYRQAAGRGLQLLFYSVGIGQISSEVPQNLSASRPQDRQFILSSKKLLLSDSGFYLCAWRRGSGNTGELFFGEGSRLTVL.

This chain connects TRBV7-2 to TRBJ2-1; D possibly corresponds to TRBD1 (6 bases). V was cut by 5 bases and J by 6 bases, with 14 bases left in between. Per germline, CDR1 SGHTA and CDR2 FQGNSA. The CDR3 consists of 14 residues. CDR3 sequence reads: CASSPRGWGNEQFF. CDR3 bases: TGTGCCAGCAGCCCCAGGGGTTGGGGCAATGAGCAGTTCTTC.

The chain links TRBV8-2 to TRBJ2-6; TRBD2 is the table's D call, not checked against the DNA. TRBV8-2 constitutes a pseudogene. This CDR3 has 17 residues. This CDR3 is CGILVKITQSRANVLTF. The DNA of the CDR3 is TGTGGCATTCTAGTCAAGATAACACAAAGTCGGGCCAACGTCCTGACTTTC.

This clone was observed a few times. The chain uses TRBV7-2 and TRBJ2-3; D is ambiguous. Germline CDR1 is SGHTA and CDR2 is FQGNSA. Trimming removed 5 bases at V and 5 bases at J, with 11 bases between. There are 13 residues in the CDR3. CDR3 protein: CASSPRIQDTQYF. In DNA, the CDR3 is TGTGCCAGCAGCCCTAGAATCCAAGATACGCAGTATTTT.

This clone has a handful of counts. This chain uses TRBV13 with TRBJ2-7, with D tentatively TRBD1 (6 bases). The CDR3 extends over 14 amino acids. V gave up 5 bases and J gave up 0 bases, with 11 bases separating them. Germline V gene data show CDR1 as PRHDT and CDR2 as FYEKMQ (reference sequence). CDR3 sequence: CASSQQGSSYEQYF. DNA for the CDR3: TGTGCCAGCAGCCAACAGGGTAGCTCCTACGAGCAGTACTTC.

This sequence joins TRBV28 and TRBJ1-5, with D unclear. V was trimmed by 5 bases and J by 5 bases, leaving 13 bases between them. Germline V gene sequence: CDR1 MDHEN, CDR2 SYDVKM. The CDR3 covers 14 residues. The CDR3 region has the DNA TGTGCCAGCAGTAGTGGAGCTTGGGATCAGCCCCAGCATTTT. Its protein product is CASSSGAWDQPQHF. Full variable domain (outside the CDR3, taken from reference TRBV28 and TRBJ1-5): DVKVTQSSRYLVKRTGEKVFLECVQDMDHENMFWYRQDPGLGLRLIYFSYDVKMKEKGDIPEGYSVSREKKERFSLILESASTNQTSMYLCASSSGAWDQPQHFGDGTRLSIL.

The chain recombines TRBV6-1 with TRBJ1-2, with D maybe TRBD1 (5 bases). Per the germline V gene, CDR1 is MNHNS and CDR2 is SASEGT. V was clipped by 2 bases and J by 4 bases, with 11 bases between them. CDR3 length: 14 amino acids. This CDR3 is CASSEMRGGYGYTF. In nucleotides, the CDR3 is TGTGCCAGCAGTGAAATGAGGGGAGGCTATGGCTACACCTTC.

The chain couples TRBV5-1 to TRBJ1-1; D uncertain. Trimming took 0 bases from V and 4 from J, leaving 7 bases between them. The CDR3 has 13 amino acids. The germline CDR1 and CDR2 sequences are SGHRS and YFSETQ. The DNA for the CDR3 is TGCGCCAGCAGCTTGGGGGCTATCACTGAAGCTTTCTTT. This codes for CASSLGAITEAFF.

V and J are TRBV6-6 and TRBJ2-7; 8 bases agree with TRBD1. The CDR3 contains 14 residues. V trimming: 6 bases; J trimming: 6 bases; junction bases outside the gene matches: 10. Germline values: CDR1 MNHNY, CDR2 SVGAGI (reference sequence). In DNA, the CDR3 is TGTGCCAGCAGCCGCCGACATGGACAGGGCGAGCAGTACTTC. This gives the protein CASSRRHGQGEQYF.

Remarks on this clone: Relative to the germline gene, one junction end is altered; a read error may explain this. The chain joins TRBV7-9 to TRBJ1-4, with D perhaps TRBD1 (5 bases). Germline V CDR1 and CDR2: SEHNR, FQNEAQ (reference sequence). The CDR3 contains 12 residues. CDR3 amino acids: CAGSLGGEKLFF. CDR3 nucleotides: TGTGCCGGCAGCCTCGGGGGTGAAAAACTGTTTTTT.

This chain joins TRBV10-1 and TRBJ2-7; tentatively, D is TRBD1 (6 bases). CDR3 length equals 15 residues. CDR1 is WNHNN, CDR2 SYGVQD, per germline (reference sequence). The V end lost 3 bases, the J end lost 5 bases, and 17 bases lay between the germline ends. The CDR3: CASSDPGAPVDEQYF. The CDR3 DNA sequence: TGCGCCAGCAGTGACCCAGGGGCCCCAGTGGACGAGCAGTACTTC.

This clone was observed a few times. The J gene is TRBJ2-7, the V gene TRBV4-1, with a tentative D call TRBD2 (5 bases). The CDR3 consists of 15 residues. Trimming shortened V by 2 bases and J by 3 bases, and 14 bases separated the two germline ends. Germline V gene lookup returns CDR1 MGHRA and CDR2 YSYEKL. CDR3 protein: CASSQTRGPGYEQYF. The CDR3 coding sequence is TGCGCCAGCAGCCAAACCAGAGGGCCCGGCTACGAGCAGTACTTC.